These T cell receptor beta chains were read from a single sample in a study of CD8 T cells in Susac syndrome. TCRdb re-called the immunoSEQ multiplex PCR reads with MiXCR, one entry per CDR3 protein. The sample yields about 120,000 distinct CDR3 sequences, 85% to 95% seen once. Sample: CD8+ T cells from PBMCs. These receptor sequences come from a human donor in good health. CDR3s include the opening cysteine and the closing phenylalanine or tryptophan. Each record gives: clone size, J gene, V gene, D gene, CDR3 protein, CDR3 DNA. D genes are given only for firm matches. Not all rows give a size; the values are once, few, many and, for expanded clones, a class.

clone size: -
J gene: TRBJ1-1
V gene: TRBV6-4
D gene: -
CDR3 protein: CASSDEHWNTEAFF
CDR3 DNA: TGTGCCAGCAGTGATGAACATTGGAACACTGAAGCTTTCTTT

clone size: once
J gene: TRBJ2-5
V gene: TRBV7-9
D gene: -
CDR3 protein: CASSSREETQYF
CDR3 DNA: TGTGCCAGCAGCTCCAGGGAAGAGACCCAGTACTTC

clone size: once
J gene: TRBJ1-6
V gene: TRBV28
D gene: -
CDR3 protein: CASSFRAGHNSPLHF
CDR3 DNA: TGTGCCAGCAGTTTCAGGGCTGGTCATAATTCACCCCTCCACTTT

clone size: -
J gene: TRBJ2-1
V gene: TRBV5-1
D gene: -
CDR3 protein: CASSLEAGSYNEQFF
CDR3 DNA: TGCGCCAGCAGCTTAGAAGCGGGCTCCTACAATGAGCAGTTCTTC

clone size: -
J gene: TRBJ2-7
V gene: TRBV12-3/TRBV12-4
D gene: TRBD1
CDR3 protein: CASSLKDRVYEQYF
CDR3 DNA: TGTGCCAGCAGTCTAAAGGACAGGGTCTACGAGCAGTACTTC

clone size: -
J gene: TRBJ1-5
V gene: TRBV20-1
D gene: -
CDR3 protein: CSASEWEEENQPQHF
CDR3 DNA: TGCAGTGCAAGTGAATGGGAGGAAGAAAATCAGCCCCAGCATTTT

clone size: once
J gene: TRBJ1-1
V gene: TRBV4-3
D gene: -
CDR3 protein: CASSQEGTDLRGAFF
CDR3 DNA: TGCGCCAGCAGCCAAGAAGGCACAGACCTGAGGGGAGCTTTCTTT

clone size: -
J gene: TRBJ1-3
V gene: TRBV29-1
D gene: -
CDR3 protein: CSVGQSSGNTIYF
CDR3 DNA: TGCAGCGTTGGACAGAGCTCTGGAAACACCATATATTTT

clone size: -
J gene: TRBJ1-1
V gene: TRBV12-3/TRBV12-4
D gene: -
CDR3 protein: CASSLVPNTEAFF
CDR3 DNA: TGTGCCAGCAGTCTTGTCCCGAACACTGAAGCTTTCTTT

clone size: -
J gene: TRBJ1-5
V gene: TRBV19
D gene: TRBD1
CDR3 protein: CASSSPGTGFNQPQHF
CDR3 DNA: TGTGCCAGTAGTAGCCCCGGGACAGGGTTCAATCAGCCCCAGCATTTT

clone size: -
J gene: TRBJ1-2
V gene: TRBV7-9
D gene: -
CDR3 protein: CASSLALRENLYGYTF
CDR3 DNA: TGTGCCAGCAGCTTAGCTTTACGTGAGAACTTATATGGCTACACCTTC

clone size: -
J gene: TRBJ1-6
V gene: TRBV18
D gene: TRBD1
CDR3 protein: CASSPLPGQGSSYNSPLHF
CDR3 DNA: TGTGCCAGCTCACCTCTACCGGGACAGGGGAGCTCCTATAATTCACCCCTCCACTTT

clone size: -
J gene: TRBJ1-1
V gene: TRBV7-8
D gene: -
CDR3 protein: CASSHRGGLGGTEAFF
CDR3 DNA: TGTGCCAGCAGCCACCGGGGGGGACTGGGTGGGACTGAAGCTTTCTTT

clone size: -
J gene: TRBJ1-1
V gene: TRBV4-3
D gene: -
CDR3 protein: CASSQELGKGTEAFF
CDR3 DNA: TGCGCCAGCAGCCAAGAGCTGGGGAAGGGGACTGAAGCTTTCTTT

clone size: -
J gene: TRBJ2-2
V gene: TRBV19
D gene: TRBD2
CDR3 protein: CASQRDGVGELFF
CDR3 DNA: TGTGCCAGTCAGCGGGATGGGGTAGGGGAGCTGTTTTTT

clone size: -
J gene: TRBJ2-2
V gene: TRBV7-3
D gene: -
CDR3 protein: CASSPVRSNTGELFF
CDR3 DNA: TGTGCCAGCAGCCCGGTTCGGTCCAACACCGGGGAGCTGTTTTTT

clone size: -
J gene: TRBJ2-1
V gene: TRBV6-5
D gene: TRBD2
CDR3 protein: CASSYLASGRMNEQFF
CDR3 DNA: TGTGCCAGCAGTTACTTGGCTAGCGGGAGGATGAATGAGCAGTTCTTC

clone size: -
J gene: TRBJ1-2
V gene: TRBV14
D gene: -
CDR3 protein: CASSPKSGGGYTF
CDR3 DNA: TGTGCCAGCAGCCCAAAATCCGGGGGTGGCTACACCTTC

clone size: once
J gene: TRBJ1-1
V gene: TRBV11-3
D gene: -
CDR3 protein: CASSLSTGNTEAFF
CDR3 DNA: TGTGCCAGCAGCTTATCGACAGGGAACACTGAAGCTTTCTTT

clone size: -
J gene: TRBJ2-1
V gene: TRBV20-1
D gene: TRBD1
CDR3 protein: CRTTGGLRNEQFF
CDR3 DNA: TGCAGAACGACAGGGGGTCTTAGAAATGAGCAGTTCTTC

clone size: -
J gene: TRBJ2-5
V gene: TRBV7-9
D gene: -
CDR3 protein: CASSLALGETQYF
CDR3 DNA: TGTGCCAGCAGCTTAGCGTTGGGTGAGACCCAGTACTTC

clone size: -
J gene: TRBJ2-3
V gene: TRBV11-3
D gene: -
CDR3 protein: CASSQRTGGSTDTQYF
CDR3 DNA: TGTGCCAGCAGCCAACGCACCGGGGGTAGCACAGATACGCAGTATTTT

clone size: -
J gene: TRBJ2-2
V gene: TRBV7-3
D gene: TRBD1
CDR3 protein: CASSARGSPGTGELFF
CDR3 DNA: TGTGCCAGCAGCGCCAGGGGGAGCCCGGGCACCGGGGAGCTGTTTTTT

clone size: -
J gene: TRBJ1-2
V gene: TRBV6-1
D gene: TRBD1
CDR3 protein: CASRGDRGLTMDYTF
CDR3 DNA: TGTGCCAGCAGGGGCGACAGGGGTCTAACTATGGACTACACCTTC

clone size: once
J gene: TRBJ2-6
V gene: TRBV12-3/TRBV12-4
D gene: -
CDR3 protein: CASTHSSSGANVLTF
CDR3 DNA: TGTGCCAGCACCCACTCAAGCTCTGGGGCCAACGTCCTGACTTTC

clone size: -
J gene: TRBJ2-5
V gene: TRBV19
D gene: -
CDR3 protein: CASSIGDRTKETQYF
CDR3 DNA: TGTGCCAGTAGTATAGGCGACAGAACCAAAGAGACCCAGTACTTC